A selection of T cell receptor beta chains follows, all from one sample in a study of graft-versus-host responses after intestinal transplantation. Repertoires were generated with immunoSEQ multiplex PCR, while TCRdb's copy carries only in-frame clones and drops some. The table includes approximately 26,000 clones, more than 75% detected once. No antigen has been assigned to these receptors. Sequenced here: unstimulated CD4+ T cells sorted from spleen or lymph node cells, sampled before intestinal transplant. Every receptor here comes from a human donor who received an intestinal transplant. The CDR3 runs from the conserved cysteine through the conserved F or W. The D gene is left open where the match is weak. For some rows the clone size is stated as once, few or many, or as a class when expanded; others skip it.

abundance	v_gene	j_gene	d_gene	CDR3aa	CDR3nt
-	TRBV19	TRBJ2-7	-	CASSRASVSYEQYF	TGTGCCAGTAGCCGTGCTAGCGTCTCCTACGAGCAGTACTTC
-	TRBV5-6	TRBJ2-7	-	CASSNSGLGRASYEQYF	TGTGCCAGCAGCAACTCAGGTTTGGGTAGGGCCTCCTACGAGCAGTACTTC
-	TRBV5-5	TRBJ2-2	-	CASSLAGVGELFF	TGTGCCAGCAGCCTGGCAGGGGTCGGGGAGCTGTTTTTT
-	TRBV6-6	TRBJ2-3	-	CASSYRDGQGDTQYF	TGTGCCAGCAGTTACCGGGACGGTCAAGGAGATACGCAGTATTTT
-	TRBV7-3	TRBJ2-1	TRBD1	CASSLTGGSEQFF	TGTGCCAGCAGCCTCACAGGGGGCAGTGAGCAGTTCTTC
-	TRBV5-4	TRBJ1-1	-	CASSLRVWMNTEAFF	TGTGCCAGCAGCTTGAGGGTATGGATGAACACTGAAGCTTTCTTT
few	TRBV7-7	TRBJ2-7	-	CASSLGVSYEQYF	TGTGCTAGCAGCTTGGGGGTATCCTACGAGCAGTACTTC
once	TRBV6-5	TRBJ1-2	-	CASSYSYLGQPYGYTF	TGTGCCAGCAGTTACTCATACCTTGGACAGCCCTATGGCTACACCTTC
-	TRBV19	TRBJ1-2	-	CASSVLTGTRSPGYTF	TGTGCCAGTAGTGTATTGACCGGGACGAGGAGTCCTGGCTACACCTTC
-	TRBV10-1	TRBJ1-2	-	CASSEAPGNEANYGYTF	TGCGCCAGCAGTGAGGCCCCAGGGAATGAGGCTAACTATGGCTACACCTTC
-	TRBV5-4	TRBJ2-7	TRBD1	CASSPRTGQGIYEQYF	TGTGCCAGCAGCCCGAGGACCGGACAGGGCATATACGAGCAGTACTTC
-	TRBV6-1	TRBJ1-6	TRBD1	CASSTRQGGNSPLHF	TGTGCCAGCAGCACCAGACAGGGCGGGAATTCACCCCTCCACTTT
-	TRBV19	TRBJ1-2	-	CASSVLTGTRNPGYTF	TGTGCCAGTAGTGTATTGACCGGGACGAGGAATCCTGGCTACACCTTC
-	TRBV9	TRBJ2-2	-	CASSPVSGELFF	TGTGCCAGCAGCCCCGTGAGCGGGGAGCTGTTTTTT
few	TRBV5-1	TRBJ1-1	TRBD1	CASSYTGVGTEAFF	TGCGCCAGCAGCTATACAGGGGTTGGCACTGAAGCTTTCTTT
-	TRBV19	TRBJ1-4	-	CASSILSGEKLFF	TGTGCCAGTAGTATTCTTTCAGGGGAAAAACTGTTTTTT
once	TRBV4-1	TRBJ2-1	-	CASSQVRGPLNEQFF	TGCGCCAGCAGCCAAGTTAGGGGACCCCTCAATGAGCAGTTCTTC
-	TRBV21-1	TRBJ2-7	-	CASSKDVDYYEQYF	TGTGCCAGCAGCAAAGATGTGGACTACTACGAGCAGTACTTC
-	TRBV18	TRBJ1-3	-	CASSPGEGQGNTIYF	TGTGCCAGCTCACCAGGTGAAGGGCAAGGAAACACCATATATTTT
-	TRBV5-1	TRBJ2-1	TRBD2	CASSFGLAGANEQFF	TGCGCCAGCAGCTTCGGACTAGCGGGAGCAAATGAGCAGTTCTTC
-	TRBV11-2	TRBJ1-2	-	CASSSGRIPNYGYTF	TGTGCCAGCAGCTCTGGACGGATCCCCAACTATGGCTACACCTTC
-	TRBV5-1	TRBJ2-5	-	CASKRGGEQETQYF	TGCGCCAGCAAAAGGGGCGGGGAGCAAGAGACCCAGTACTTC
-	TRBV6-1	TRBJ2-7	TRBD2	CASRVSGISSYEQYF	TGTGCCAGCAGGGTCAGCGGGATTAGCTCCTACGAGCAGTACTTC
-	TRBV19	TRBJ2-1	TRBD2	CANHLTSGSPYNEQFF	TGTGCCAACCACCTTACAAGCGGGAGCCCCTACAATGAGCAGTTCTTC
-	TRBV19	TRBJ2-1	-	CASSRGTSSYNEQFF	TGTGCCAGTAGTAGGGGGACCAGCTCCTACAATGAGCAGTTCTTC
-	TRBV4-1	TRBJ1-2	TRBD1	CASSQLYRGLRENTF	TGCGCCAGCAGCCAGCTCTACAGGGGGCTCCGAGAAAACACCTTC
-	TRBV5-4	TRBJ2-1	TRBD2	CASSRTSGMDEQFF	TGTGCCAGCAGCCGGACTAGCGGGATGGATGAGCAGTTCTTC
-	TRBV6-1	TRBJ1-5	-	CASSEQYSNQPQHF	TGTGCCAGCAGTGAACAATATAGCAATCAGCCCCAGCATTTT
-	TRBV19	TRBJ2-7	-	CASSTPSLEQYF	TGTGCCAGTAGTACCCCAAGTCTCGAGCAGTACTTC
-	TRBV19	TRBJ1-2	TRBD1	CASSGGQYGYTF	TGTGCCAGTAGTGGGGGACAGTATGGCTACACCTTC
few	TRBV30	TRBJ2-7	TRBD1	CAWSSDRAYEQYF	TGTGCCTGGAGCTCGGACAGGGCCTACGAGCAGTACTTC
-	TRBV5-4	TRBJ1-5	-	CASSLMGDTQPQHF	TGTGCCAGCAGCTTAATGGGGGATACTCAGCCCCAGCATTTT
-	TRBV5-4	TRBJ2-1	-	CASSLARWGEQFF	TGTGCCAGCAGCTTGGCTAGGTGGGGTGAGCAGTTCTTC
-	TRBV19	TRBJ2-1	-	CASSTRLRDQAAFF	TGTGCCAGTAGCACTCGCCTCCGGGATCAAGCAGCGTTCTTC
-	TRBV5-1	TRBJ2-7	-	CASSLGTTYEQYF	TGCGCCAGCAGCTTGGGAACTACCTACGAGCAGTACTTC
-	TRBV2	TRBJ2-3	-	CASRPPSGTDTQYF	TGTGCCAGCAGGCCTCCCTCCGGCACAGATACGCAGTATTTT
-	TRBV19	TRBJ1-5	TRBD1	CASEKQGWNQPQHF	TGTGCCAGTGAAAAACAGGGGTGGAATCAGCCCCAGCATTTT
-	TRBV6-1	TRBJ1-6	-	CASSEHSSYNSPLHF	TGTGCCAGCAGCGAACATAGCTCCTATAATTCACCCCTCCACTTT
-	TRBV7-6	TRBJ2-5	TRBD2	CASSLEARLAGWGETQYF	TGTGCCAGCAGCTTAGAGGCAAGACTAGCGGGATGGGGGGAGACCCAGTACTTC
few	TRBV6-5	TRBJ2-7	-	CASIDSSYYEQYF	TGTGCCAGCATAGACAGCTCCTACTACGAGCAGTACTTC
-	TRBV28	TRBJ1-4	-	CASSSWGDGNEKLFF	TGTGCCAGCAGCTCCTGGGGGGACGGGAATGAAAAACTGTTTTTT
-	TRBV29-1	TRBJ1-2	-	CSSRGVDGYTF	TGCAGCTCTCGGGGGGTGGACGGCTACACCTTC
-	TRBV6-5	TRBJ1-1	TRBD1	CASSAGTGGNTEAFF	TGTGCCAGCAGTGCGGGGACAGGAGGGAACACTGAAGCTTTCTTT
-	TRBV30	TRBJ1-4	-	CAWSAFAPGEKLFF	TGTGCCTGGAGTGCCTTTGCCCCCGGCGAAAAACTGTTTTTT
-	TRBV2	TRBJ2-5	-	CARTGSAETQYF	TGTGCCAGAACAGGGTCAGCAGAGACCCAGTACTTC
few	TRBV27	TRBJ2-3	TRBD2	CASQREGSTDTQYF	TGTGCCAGCCAGCGGGAGGGCTCGACAGATACGCAGTATTTT
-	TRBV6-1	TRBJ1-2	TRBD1	CASSEYIGQGYGYTF	TGTGCCAGCAGTGAATATATAGGACAGGGCTATGGCTACACCTTC
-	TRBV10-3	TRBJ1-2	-	CAISEFRRGEGYGYTF	TGTGCCATCAGTGAGTTCCGGCGGGGGGAAGGCTATGGCTACACCTTC
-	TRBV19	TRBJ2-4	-	CASSIGQRPAKNIQYF	TGTGCCAGTAGTATCGGGCAGCGCCCAGCCAAAAACATTCAGTACTTC
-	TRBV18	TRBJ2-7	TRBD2	CASSPPGLAGGVGVEQYF	TGTGCCAGCTCGCCACCGGGACTAGCGGGAGGGGTCGGGGTCGAGCAGTACTTC
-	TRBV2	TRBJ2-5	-	CAGKLGQARETQYF	TGTGCCGGGAAACTAGGGCAGGCAAGGGAGACCCAGTACTTC
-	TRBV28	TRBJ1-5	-	CATLGGNQPQHF	TGTGCCACCCTAGGGGGGAATCAGCCCCAGCATTTT
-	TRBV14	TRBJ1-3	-	CASSQDPRISGNTIYF	TGTGCCAGCAGCCAAGACCCCAGGATCTCTGGAAACACCATATATTTT
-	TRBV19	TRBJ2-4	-	CASSIPQGAKNIQYF	TGTGCCAGTAGTATCCCCCAGGGAGCCAAAAACATTCAGTACTTC
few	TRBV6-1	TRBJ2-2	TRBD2	CASRWREGDTGELFF	TGTGCCAGCAGGTGGCGGGAGGGTGATACCGGGGAGCTGTTTTTT